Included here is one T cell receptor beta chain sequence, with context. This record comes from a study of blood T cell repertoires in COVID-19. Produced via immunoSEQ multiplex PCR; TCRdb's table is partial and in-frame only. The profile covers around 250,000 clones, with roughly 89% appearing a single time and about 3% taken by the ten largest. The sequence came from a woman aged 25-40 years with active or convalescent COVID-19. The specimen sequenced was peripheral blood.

This CDR3 is CASSHRGVGNTIYF. CDR3 nucleotides: TGTGCCAGCAGCCATCGGGGAGTTGGAAACACCATATATTTT. The V call is TRBV3-1 (or the pseudogene TRBV3-2), the J call TRBJ1-3, with D uncertain. CDR3 length: 14 residues. CDR1 is LGHDT, CDR2 YNNKEL, per germline (reference sequence). V gave up 3 bases and J gave up 3 bases, with 9 bases separating them.